This T cell receptor (beta chain) was observed in a study of Tregs in tolerant kidney transplant recipients. The CDR3 spans 12 residues. The ends were cut back, 2 bases at V and 6 bases at J, with 7 bases in the middle. Germline CDR1 reads MDHEN; CDR2 reads SYDVKM. Concerning this clone: Its antigen remains unidentified.

Study-level points and caveats: No direct test of biological reproducibility was done here. Expanding Tregs on activated donor B cells appeared to best identify donor-specific TCRbeta clones. In tolerant patients, donor-specific Tregs outgrew total Tregs, suggesting antigen-driven expansion.

This table comes from immunoSEQ multiplex PCR, and its TCRdb copy is limited to in-frame clones, with some not included. The data contain approximately 75,000 clones, approximately 90% of them singletons. An overnight rest at 37°C with 200 IU/ml IL-2 preceded regulatory T cell sorting from thawed PBMCs. This sequence originates from a human donor who received a combined kidney and bone marrow transplant. The material was Tregs from blood, obtained before the transplant. The chain employs TRBV28 and TRBJ1-2; D gene uncertain. In DNA form, the CDR3 reads TGTGCCAGCAGTTTAAGTGGGGATGGCTACACCTTC. Translating it yields CASSLSGDGYTF.